The sequence of this T cell receptor beta chain was determined in a study of cytomegalovirus exposure and HLA in healthy donors. The ends were cut back, 11 bases at V and 5 bases at J, with 21 bases in the middle. The CDR3 consists of 14 residues. Per the germline V gene, CDR1 is MNHEY and CDR2 is SVGAGI. Whole-study results and caveats: Analysis was carried out at a later point, and it linked a missense DCLRE1C variant to TCR beta V- and J-gene trimming. A cluster of highly shared sequence variants was likely a sequencing artifact.

The study ran its PCR with 60 Vbeta and 13 Jbeta primers. Methods used by the authors: Approximately 11 million shared chains were among some 75 million unique TCR beta chains counted in a later analysis. Only in-frame clones appear in the TCRdb table, and some are missing; sequencing was by immunoSEQ multiplex PCR. Clone size and V and J calls were adopted from that table, with D and trimming inferred from the DNA. Of about 190,000 clones listed, around 80% are singletons. Regarding this clone: What it binds is not known.

The source is a man in his forties or fifties in good health and CMV-seropositive. This chain connects TRBV6-5 to TRBJ1-2; D gene uncertain. The sequenced sample was PBMCs. The CDR3: CAATPGRPGYGYTF. DNA of the CDR3: TGTGCCGCGACCCCAGGCCGCCCGGGGTATGGCTACACCTTC.